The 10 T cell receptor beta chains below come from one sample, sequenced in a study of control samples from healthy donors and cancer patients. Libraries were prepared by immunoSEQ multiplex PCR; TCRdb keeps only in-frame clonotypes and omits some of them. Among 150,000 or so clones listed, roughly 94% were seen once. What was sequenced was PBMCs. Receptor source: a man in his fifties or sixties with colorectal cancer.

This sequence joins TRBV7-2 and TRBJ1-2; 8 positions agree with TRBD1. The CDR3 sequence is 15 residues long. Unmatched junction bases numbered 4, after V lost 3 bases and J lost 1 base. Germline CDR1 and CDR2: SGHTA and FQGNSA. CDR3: CASSLSDRDNYGYTF. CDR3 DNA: TGTGCCAGCAGCTTGTCGGACAGGGATAACTATGGCTACACCTTC.

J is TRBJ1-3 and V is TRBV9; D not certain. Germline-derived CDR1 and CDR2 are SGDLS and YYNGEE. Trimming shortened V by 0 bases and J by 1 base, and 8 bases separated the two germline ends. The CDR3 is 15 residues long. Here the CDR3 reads CASSVGKGSGNTIYF. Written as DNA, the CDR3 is TGTGCCAGCAGCGTAGGGAAGGGTTCTGGAAACACCATATATTTT.

This CDR3 is CASSLEVGTGRAKNIQYF. The CDR3 nucleotides read TGTGCCAGCAGCTTGGAAGTTGGGACAGGGAGAGCCAAAAACATTCAGTACTTC. The genes are TRBV5-4 and TRBJ2-4, with 9 bases that match TRBD1. The CDR3 is made up of 18 amino acids. V shed 0 bases and J 0 bases; nucleotides not matched to a gene: 7. CDR1 SGHNT and CDR2 YYREEE come from the germline V gene (reference sequence).

CDR3 loop: CASSYGQGSPEAFF. The CDR3 nucleotides read TGTGCCAGCAGCTACGGACAGGGGTCACCTGAAGCTTTCTTT. The rearrangement uses TRBV6-5 and TRBJ1-1; TRBD1 matches 9 bases. CDR3 length equals 14 residues. Per the germline V gene, CDR1 is MNHEY and CDR2 is SVGAGI. J was trimmed by 6 bases and V by 6 bases; bases with no gene match: 8.

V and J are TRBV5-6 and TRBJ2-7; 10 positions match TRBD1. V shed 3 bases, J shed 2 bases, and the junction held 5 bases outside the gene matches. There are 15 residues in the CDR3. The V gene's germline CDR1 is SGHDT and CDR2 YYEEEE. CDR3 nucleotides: TGTGCCAGCAGCTACCCGGGACAGGGGACCTACGAGCAGTACTTC. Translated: CASSYPGQGTYEQYF.

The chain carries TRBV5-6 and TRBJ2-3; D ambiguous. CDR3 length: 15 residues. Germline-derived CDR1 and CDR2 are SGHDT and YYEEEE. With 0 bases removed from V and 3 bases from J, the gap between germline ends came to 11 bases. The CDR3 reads CASSLGQSFTDTQYF. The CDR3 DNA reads TGTGCCAGCAGCTTGGGGCAGAGTTTTACAGATACGCAGTATTTT.

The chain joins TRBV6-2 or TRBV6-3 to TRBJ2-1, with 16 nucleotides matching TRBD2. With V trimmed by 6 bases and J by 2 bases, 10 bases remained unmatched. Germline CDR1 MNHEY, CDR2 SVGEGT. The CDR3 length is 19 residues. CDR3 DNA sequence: TGTGCCAGCAGCCCAGTCCCGGGACTAGCGGGGGGGCCCTACAATGAGCAGTTCTTC. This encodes CASSPVPGLAGGPYNEQFF.

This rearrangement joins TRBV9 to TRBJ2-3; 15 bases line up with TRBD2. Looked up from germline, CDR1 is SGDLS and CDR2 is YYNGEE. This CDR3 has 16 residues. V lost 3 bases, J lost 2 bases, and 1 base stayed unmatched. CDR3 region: CASSGTSGGVTDTQYF. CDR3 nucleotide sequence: TGTGCCAGCAGCGGGACTAGCGGGGGGGTCACAGATACGCAGTATTTT.

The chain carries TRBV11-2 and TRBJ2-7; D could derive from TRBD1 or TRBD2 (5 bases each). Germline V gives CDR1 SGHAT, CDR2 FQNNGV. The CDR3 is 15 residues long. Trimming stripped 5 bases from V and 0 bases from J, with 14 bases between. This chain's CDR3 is CASSPRGRSSYEQYF. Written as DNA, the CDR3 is TGTGCCAGCAGCCCTCGGGGCCGAAGCTCCTACGAGCAGTACTTC.

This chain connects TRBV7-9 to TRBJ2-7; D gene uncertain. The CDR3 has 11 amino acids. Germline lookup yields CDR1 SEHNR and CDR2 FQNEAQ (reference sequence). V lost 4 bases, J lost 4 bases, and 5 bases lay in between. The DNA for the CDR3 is TGTGCCAGCAGCTACCGATACGAGCAGTACTTC. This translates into CASSYRYEQYF. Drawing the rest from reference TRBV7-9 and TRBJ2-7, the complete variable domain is DTGVSQNPRHKITKRGQNVTFRCDPISEHNRLYWYRQTLGQGPEFLTYFQNEAQLEKSRLLSDRFSAERPKGSFSTLEIQRTEQGDSAMYLCASSYRYEQYFGPGTRLTVT.